This T cell receptor beta chain was profiled in a study of T cell responses to AZD1222 COVID-19 vaccine. Study results and caveats: Regions 160-218 and 743-854 dominated among vaccine-associated CD4 TCRs spanning spike. Rises in breadth and depth of Spike-specific TCRs came after two AZD1222 doses.

Regarding this clone: The antigen is undetermined.

Method: immunoSEQ multiplex PCR; TCRdb's copy keeps in-frame clones and lacks some. The repertoire holds under 70,000 clones, with approximately 80% as singletons. Whether given at about 4 or about 12 weeks, second doses were pooled. V lost 0 bases and J lost 1, with 8 bases in between. CDR1 is SGDLS and CDR2 is YYNGEE in the germline V gene. The CDR3 sequence is 14 residues long. The TCR originated in an adult who received the AZD1222 COVID-19 vaccine. The specimen was peripheral blood, collected 28 days after the second AZD1222 dose. The rearrangement links TRBV9 to TRBJ2-7, with unresolved D. The CDR3 DNA is TGTGCCAGCAGCGTAGCTGACACATCCTACGAGCAGTACTTC. It translates to CASSVADTSYEQYF.